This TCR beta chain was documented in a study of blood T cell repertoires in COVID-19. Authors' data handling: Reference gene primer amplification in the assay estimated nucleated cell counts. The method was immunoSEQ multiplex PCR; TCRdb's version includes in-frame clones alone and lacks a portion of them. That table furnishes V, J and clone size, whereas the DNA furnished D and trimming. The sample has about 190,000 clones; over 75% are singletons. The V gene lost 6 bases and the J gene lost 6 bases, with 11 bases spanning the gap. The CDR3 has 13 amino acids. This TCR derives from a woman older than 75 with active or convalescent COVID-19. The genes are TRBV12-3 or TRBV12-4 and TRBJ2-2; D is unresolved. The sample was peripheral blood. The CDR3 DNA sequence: TGTGCCAGCAGGCTAGTTATAGCCGGGGAGCTGTTTTTT. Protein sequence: CASRLVIAGELFF.